The 14 T cell receptor beta chains reported below all come from one sample, sequenced in a study of blood T cell repertoires in COVID-19. The protocol was immunoSEQ multiplex PCR, while the TCRdb copy is restricted to in-frame clones and leaves out a portion. In the table there are roughly 250,000 clones, roughly nine tenths of which are singletons. The sequenced material came from peripheral blood. The source is a man aged 55 to 69 who had recovered from COVID-19.

Only a few counts were recorded for this clone. The chain joins TRBV24-1 to TRBJ2-1; 10 bases match TRBD1. The CDR3 consists of 14 residues. The ends lost 5 bases at V and 6 bases at J; junction bases unmatched: 3. Germline loops: CDR1 KGHDR, CDR2 SFDVKD. CDR3: CATSAGQGFNEQFF. CDR3 nucleotide sequence: TGTGCCACCAGTGCGGGACAGGGGTTCAATGAGCAGTTCTTC.

The chain couples TRBV4-1 to TRBJ2-7; 8 nucleotides agree with TRBD2. Trimming removed 3 bases from V and 6 bases from J; junction bases left unmatched: 7. Germline CDR1 and CDR2: MGHRA and YSYEKL. This CDR3 is 14 amino acids long. The CDR3 loop is CASSHSREGGEQYF. The CDR3 nucleotides are TGCGCCAGCAGCCACAGCCGGGAGGGCGGCGAGCAGTACTTC.

The CDR3 bases are TGTGCTAGTGGTTCAACTAGCGGGGGGGTATACAATGAGCAGTTCTTC. Amino acids: CASGSTSGGVYNEQFF. The V and J genes are TRBV12-5 and TRBJ2-1; 13 nucleotides align to TRBD2. Germline assignment: CDR1 LGHNT and CDR2 FRNRAP. The CDR3 is 16 amino acids. V trimming: 4 bases; J trimming: 4 bases; junction bases outside the gene matches: 4.

V and J are TRBV19 and TRBJ2-3; maybe TRBD1 (6 bases). V gave up 4 bases and J gave up 4 bases, with 12 bases separating them. Germline V gives CDR1 LNHDA, CDR2 SQIVND (reference sequence). CDR3 length: 14 residues. The CDR3 is CASSTTGFADTQYF. CDR3 DNA: TGTGCCAGTAGTACGACAGGTTTCGCAGATACGCAGTATTTT.

This rearrangement joins TRBV5-1 to TRBJ2-3, with 7 bases identical to TRBD1. Germline CDR1 and CDR2: SGHRS and YFSETQ. The ends lost 2 bases at V and 1 base at J; junction bases unmatched: 1. The CDR3 is made up of 14 amino acids. The CDR3 protein is CASSFGQGTDTQYF. DNA of the CDR3: TGCGCCAGCAGCTTTGGACAGGGCACAGATACGCAGTATTTT.

On this clone itself: Other nucleotide sequences from this sample produce the same CDR3. The chain employs TRBV6-5 and TRBJ2-5; 9 positions match TRBD2. J gave up 5 bases and V 6 bases, and 10 bases lay outside the gene matches. The length of the CDR3 is 15 residues. In germline, CDR1 is MNHEY, CDR2 SVGAGI. The CDR3 is CASSPAGGVLETQYF. The CDR3 coding sequence is TGTGCCAGCAGCCCCGCGGGGGGGGTCCTCGAGACCCAGTACTTC.

This chain links TRBV10-3 with TRBJ2-1; the D gene is possibly TRBD2 (5 bases). Trimming pared 6 bases from V and 7 bases from J, leaving 10 bases between. Germline V lookup: CDR1 ENHRY, CDR2 SYGVKD. CDR3 length equals 12 residues. The CDR3 protein is CAIRGSGNEQFF. CDR3 bases: TGTGCCATCAGGGGGAGTGGGAATGAGCAGTTCTTC.

The chain joins TRBV10-1 to TRBJ2-7, with 7 positions matching TRBD1. Germline trimming cut 6 bases from V and 2 bases from J; bases unmatched to any gene: 4. The germline CDR1 and CDR2 sequences are WNHNN and SYGVQD (reference sequence). The CDR3 extends over 13 amino acids. CDR3 protein: CASSRDRTYEQYF. The CDR3 bases are TGCGCCAGCAGCCGGGACAGAACCTACGAGCAGTACTTC.

The chain combines TRBV4-1 with TRBJ2-1; 7 bases are a match to TRBD2. Per germline, CDR1 MGHRA and CDR2 YSYEKL. Losses at the gene ends were 8 bases for V and 7 bases for J; bases not matched to a gene: 14. There are 15 residues in the CDR3. The CDR3 loop reads CASHPRVGGSNEQFF. Here the CDR3 DNA reads TGCGCCAGCCATCCTCGGGTCGGGGGGAGTAATGAGCAGTTCTTC.

The rearrangement uses TRBV6-5 and TRBJ2-5; 10 bases line up with TRBD2. Germline assignment: CDR1 MNHEY and CDR2 SVGAGI. This CDR3 has 14 residues. J lost 5 bases, V lost 7 bases, and 7 bases had no gene match. The CDR3 sequence: CASKPGLAKETQYF. The CDR3 DNA sequence: TGTGCCAGCAAACCGGGACTAGCGAAGGAGACCCAGTACTTC.

The chain has TRBV5-1 and TRBJ2-1; 10 nucleotides align to TRBD1. CDR1 and CDR2 from the germline V gene are SGHRS and YFSETQ. V dropped 4 bases and J dropped 9; count of bases not matched to a gene: 10. The CDR3 is made up of 15 amino acids. The CDR3 loop reads CASSPGTGAPFEQFF. The CDR3 DNA follows: TGCGCCAGCAGCCCCGGGACAGGGGCTCCCTTTGAGCAGTTCTTC.

V and J are TRBV7-8 and TRBJ1-3; no firm D call. V was shortened by 2 bases and J by 4 bases, with 9 bases between the two germline ends. Germline V gives CDR1 SGHVS, CDR2 FQNEAQ. The CDR3 consists of 14 residues. The CDR3 coding sequence is TGTGCCAGCAGCTTAAGAGGGAGAGGAAACACCATATATTTT. Translating it yields CASSLRGRGNTIYF. Full variable domain (outside the CDR3, taken from reference TRBV7-8 and TRBJ1-3): GAGVSQSPRYKVAKRGQDVALRCDPISGHVSLFWYQQALGQGPEFLTYFQNEAQLDKSGLPSDRFFAERPEGSVSTLKIQRTQQEDSAVYLCASSLRGRGNTIYFGEGSWLTVV.

This clone appeared a few times. This chain uses TRBV6-1 with TRBJ2-4; D perhaps matches TRBD1 (6 bases). V was clipped by 4 bases and J by 0 bases, with 22 bases between them. Germline V CDR1 and CDR2: MNHNS, SASEGT. This CDR3 has 19 residues. CDR3 DNA sequence: TGTGCCAGCAGTGTTAGGACAGACACTGGCCCACTAGCCAAAAACATTCAGTACTTC. It yields the protein CASSVRTDTGPLAKNIQYF.

CDR3 sequence (DNA): TGTGCCACCAGTGCCCACAGGGAATCCTCTGGAAACACCATATATTTT. Residues: CATSAHRESSGNTIYF. This sequence joins TRBV15 and TRBJ1-3; weak D call: TRBD1 (6 bases). The CDR3 has 16 residues. Germline V lookup: CDR1 LNHNV, CDR2 YYDKDF (reference sequence). Between the trimmed V and J ends, which lost 6 bases and 0 bases, there was a span of 15 bases.